These 24 T cell receptor beta chains originate from one sample sequenced in a study of OX40 agonist ivuxolimab in advanced cancers. TCRdb's copy holds only in-frame clones and misses some; the assay was immunoSEQ multiplex PCR. The data hold some 40,000 clones, with roughly 85% observed a single time. The sample here was CD4+ or CD8+ T cells sorted from blood, taken in a trial of the OX40 agonist ivuxolimab. The source is an adult with an advanced solid tumor such as melanoma, head and neck, liver or kidney cancer.

The chain joins TRBV6-4 to TRBJ2-2; D possibly corresponds to TRBD1 (6 bases). CDR1 and CDR2 from the germline V gene are MRHNA and SNTAGT. CDR3 length equals 17 residues. Between the trimmed V and J ends, which lost 0 bases and 0 bases, there was a span of 11 bases. Here the CDR3 DNA reads TGTGCCAGCAGTGACTCGATTTCAGGGGCGAACACCGGGGAGCTGTTTTTT. Translating gives CASSDSISGANTGELFF.

V gene TRBV6-4 combines with J gene TRBJ1-1; 9 bases match TRBD1. V shed 6 bases, J shed 3 bases, and the junction held 5 bases outside the gene matches. The CDR3 has 14 amino acids. CDR1 MRHNA and CDR2 SNTAGT come from the germline V gene. The CDR3 nucleotides are TGTGCCAGCAGAGGGACAGGGTGGGACACTGAAGCTTTCTTT. Its translation: CASRGTGWDTEAFF.

The chain couples TRBV9 to TRBJ2-7, with TRBD2 matching 7 bases. CDR1 and CDR2 from the germline V gene are SGDLS and YYNGEE. The junction had 10 bases not matched to a gene; V was cut back by 2 bases and J by 5 bases. CDR3 length: 15 residues. CDR3 sequence reads: CASSVSGTTGNEQYF. Here the CDR3 DNA reads TGTGCCAGCAGCGTCTCCGGGACTACCGGTAACGAGCAGTACTTC.

The J gene is TRBJ2-3, the V gene TRBV27, with D unclear. The CDR3 is 11 amino acids. Looked up from germline, CDR1 is MNHEY and CDR2 is SMNVEV (reference sequence). The V and J ends lost 6 bases and 4 bases respectively, with 5 bases between them. The DNA of the CDR3 is TGTGCCAGCAGAAGGGCAGATACGCAGTATTTT. It yields the protein CASRRADTQYF.

J is TRBJ1-2 and V is TRBV6-5, with a tentative D call TRBD1 (5 bases). Trimming removed 0 bases at V and 7 bases at J, with 12 bases between. The CDR3 totals 14 residues. Germline assignment: CDR1 MNHEY and CDR2 SVGAGI. This CDR3 reads CASSYSGQVFGYTF. The CDR3 DNA sequence: TGTGCCAGCAGTTACTCGGGGCAGGTCTTTGGCTACACCTTC.

This rearrangement joins TRBV6-1 to TRBJ1-1, with unresolved D. Trimming cost V 1 base and J 6 bases, with 12 bases left between them. The CDR3 is made up of 14 amino acids. The germline gives CDR1 MNHNS, CDR2 SASEGT. The CDR3 sequence is CASSEGRGRAEAFF. The CDR3 nucleotides read TGTGCCAGCAGTGAAGGTCGGGGAAGGGCTGAAGCTTTCTTT.

Comment on this clone: This specimen includes other DNA sequences encoding the same CDR3. The rearrangement joins TRBV19 to TRBJ2-1; D is unresolved. V lost 1 base and J lost 6, with 1 base in between. CDR1 and CDR2 from the germline V gene are LNHDA and SQIVND (reference sequence). CDR3 length: 11 amino acids. DNA for the CDR3: TGTGCCAGTAGTATAGGCAATGAGCAGTTCTTC. Amino acids: CASSIGNEQFF.

This clone showed up just once. This chain connects TRBV19 to TRBJ1-1; 9 positions agree with TRBD1. Germline lookup yields CDR1 LNHDA and CDR2 SQIVND (reference sequence). The CDR3 is 15 residues long. V was pared by 5 bases and J by 3 bases, with 7 bases of the junction left unmatched. The CDR3 bases are TGTGCCAGTAGTGCATCAACAGGGGGCCACACTGAAGCTTTCTTT. The encoded protein is CASSASTGGHTEAFF.

The chain uses TRBV20-1 and TRBJ1-1; no definite D call. The germline gives CDR1 DFQATT, CDR2 SNEGSKA (reference sequence). Trimming took 6 bases from V and 7 from J, leaving 6 bases between them. The length of the CDR3 is 9 residues. The CDR3 reads CSALVEAFF. CDR3 coding DNA: TGCAGTGCCTTAGTTGAAGCTTTCTTT.

The chain recombines TRBV29-1 with TRBJ2-7; D might be TRBD1 (6 bases). CDR3 length: 12 amino acids. V lost 2 bases and J 5 bases, leaving 10 bases between the germline ends. Germline CDR1 reads SQVTM; CDR2 reads ANQGSEA. In DNA form, the CDR3 reads TGCAGCGTTGAAACCCGGACAGACGAGCAGTACTTC. This translates into CSVETRTDEQYF.

This sequence joins TRBV19 and TRBJ2-3; 7 bases agree with TRBD2. This CDR3 is built from 15 residues. V was clipped by 2 bases and J by 2 bases; unmatched bases: 4. Germline V gives CDR1 LNHDA, CDR2 SQIVND (reference sequence). The CDR3 region is CASSILAELTDTQYF. CDR3 sequence (DNA): TGTGCCAGTAGTATACTAGCGGAACTCACAGATACGCAGTATTTT.

This CDR3 reads CASKTGKDVYTDTQYF. CDR3 nucleotides: TGTGCCAGCAAAACTGGGAAGGATGTATACACAGATACGCAGTATTTT. This chain links TRBV7-9 with TRBJ2-3; D gene uncertain. The germline gives CDR1 SEHNR, CDR2 FQNEAQ (reference sequence). The V end was cut by 7 bases, the J end by 2 bases, with 19 bases between. This CDR3 spans 16 amino acids.

This chain links TRBV7-2 with TRBJ2-7; 7 bases map to TRBD2. The CDR3 has 15 amino acids. V trimming: 5 bases; J trimming: 9 bases; junction bases outside the gene matches: 16. Per germline, CDR1 SGHTA and CDR2 FQGNSA. In nucleotides, the CDR3 is TGTGCCAGCAGCCACAACCCGGGACTACCGGGAGGGCAGTACTTC. It yields the protein CASSHNPGLPGGQYF.

The genes are TRBV6-6 and TRBJ1-6, with 7 bases matching TRBD1. Germline loops: CDR1 MNHNY, CDR2 SVGAGI (reference sequence). The CDR3 totals 16 residues. The junction had 14 bases not matched to a gene; V was cut back by 5 bases and J by 10 bases. CDR3 sequence (DNA): TGTGCCAGCAGTCCCACCCCCGGGACAGCGGGATCACCCCTCCACTTT. This gives the protein CASSPTPGTAGSPLHF.

This clone was counted a few times. The chain has TRBV9 and TRBJ1-6, with D unclear. The CDR3 covers 15 residues. Germline lookup yields CDR1 SGDLS and CDR2 YYNGEE. The V gene lost 3 bases and the J gene lost 4 bases, with 11 bases spanning the gap. The CDR3: CASSAYRDYNSPLHF. Written as DNA, the CDR3 is TGTGCCAGCAGCGCCTACCGGGATTATAATTCACCCCTCCACTTT.

The chain links TRBV11-2 to TRBJ1-6; 7 nucleotides line up with TRBD1. This CDR3 comprises 16 residues. Looked up from germline, CDR1 is SGHAT and CDR2 is FQNNGV. J gave up 7 bases and V 5 bases, and 11 bases lay outside the gene matches. CDR3 coding DNA: TGTGCCAGCAGCCCCGATCCAGACAGGGTGAATTCACCCCTCCACTTT. Protein product: CASSPDPDRVNSPLHF.

The gene calls are TRBV7-9 and TRBJ2-1; D remains unclear. Germline V gene data show CDR1 as SEHNR and CDR2 as FQNEAQ (reference sequence). V lost 7 bases and J 7 bases, leaving 11 bases between the germline ends. The CDR3 loop spans 12 amino acids. DNA of the CDR3: TGTGCCAGCATGTTTGGTCGGAATGAGCAGTTCTTC. Its translation is CASMFGRNEQFF.

The chain is built from TRBV7-9 and TRBJ1-1; D perhaps matches TRBD1 (5 bases). The germline CDR1 and CDR2 sequences are SEHNR and FQNEAQ (reference sequence). Trimming took 1 base from V and 3 from J, leaving 12 bases between them. CDR3 size: 15 residues. CDR3 sequence (DNA): TGTGCCAGCAGCTTAGAGCCTAGGGGCGACACTGAAGCTTTCTTT. Translated: CASSLEPRGDTEAFF. Using reference TRBV7-9 and TRBJ1-1 for the parts outside the CDR3, the full variable domain is DTGVSQNPRHKITKRGQNVTFRCDPISEHNRLYWYRQTLGQGPEFLTYFQNEAQLEKSRLLSDRFSAERPKGSFSTLEIQRTEQGDSAMYLCASSLEPRGDTEAFFGQGTRLTVV.

By share, this clone ranks as medium-sized (0.01 to 0.1%). CDR3 protein: CASSPRTGLSYEQYF. DNA of the CDR3: TGTGCCAGCAGCCCTAGGACAGGGTTAAGCTACGAGCAGTACTTC. V and J are TRBV9 and TRBJ2-7; 8 bases are shared with TRBD1. This CDR3 spans 15 amino acids. Germline V CDR1 and CDR2: SGDLS, YYNGEE. The trim removed 4 bases at V and 3 bases at J, leaving 9 bases unmatched.

The rearrangement links TRBV9 to TRBJ2-3, with 10 bases aligning to TRBD1. Losses at the gene ends were 6 bases for V and 5 bases for J; bases not matched to a gene: 6. From germline, CDR1 is SGDLS and CDR2 YYNGEE. The CDR3 spans 14 residues. Here the CDR3 reads CASTRTGGLDTQYF. Written as DNA, the CDR3 is TGTGCCAGCACGCGGACAGGGGGTTTAGATACGCAGTATTTT.

The rearrangement links TRBV4-2 to TRBJ2-1; 13 nucleotides match TRBD2. CDR3 size: 14 residues. The ends lost 0 bases at V and 10 bases at J; junction bases unmatched: 0. Germline V gene lookup returns CDR1 LGHNA and CDR2 YNFKEQ. In nucleotides, the CDR3 is TGTGCCAGCAGCCAAGAGGGACTAGCGGGAGAGCAGTTCTTC. This codes for CASSQEGLAGEQFF.

This rearrangement joins TRBV9 to TRBJ1-1; D uncertain. The CDR3 runs to 14 residues. V lost 4 bases, J lost 6 bases, and 16 bases lay in between. Germline CDR1 is SGDLS and CDR2 is YYNGEE. Here the CDR3 DNA reads TGTGCCAGCAGCCCCTTTCGTCCGGATTCTGAAGCTTTCTTT. It translates to CASSPFRPDSEAFF.

This clone has just one count. The chain carries TRBV29-1 and TRBJ2-7; D is unresolved. The CDR3 totals 12 residues. Deletions cut 2 bases from V and 3 bases from J, with 8 bases between. Germline lookup yields CDR1 SQVTM and CDR2 ANQGSEA. CDR3 region: CSVEKDDYEQYF. The CDR3 DNA sequence: TGCAGCGTTGAAAAGGACGACTACGAGCAGTACTTC.

The J gene is TRBJ2-7, the V gene TRBV2, with no clear D. In germline, CDR1 is SNHLY, CDR2 FYNNEI. The CDR3 runs 11 residues. The V and J ends lost 5 bases and 3 bases respectively, with 5 bases between them. This chain's CDR3 is CASSLFYEQYF. In DNA, the CDR3 is TGTGCCAGCAGTCTCTTCTACGAGCAGTACTTC.